Presented here are 24 T cell receptor beta chains from one specimen sequenced in a study of T-cell reconstitution after alpha-beta-depleted transplantation in children. As it was prepared, the TCRbeta library received unique molecular identifiers. TCRdb ran MiXCR on the PCR reads and lists one entry per CDR3 protein. The table records about 610,000 distinct CDR3 sequences, roughly 10% of them present only once. The specimen was PBMCs from the stem cell graft donor, collected from the stem cell graft. These receptors all come from a human donor who donated a stem cell graft to a child with acute myeloid leukemia.

This clonotype appeared a few times. The chain is built from TRBV20-1 and TRBJ2-2, with a weak D call TRBD1 (6 bases). V shed 1 base and J shed 5 bases, with 14 bases lying between them. The CDR3 loop spans 15 amino acids. The V gene's germline CDR1 is DFQATT and CDR2 SNEGSKA (reference sequence). The DNA of the CDR3 is TGCAGTGCTAGAGTCTCAGGCCAGGGGACCGGGGAGCTGTTTTTT. It is translated as CSARVSGQGTGELFF.

Turning to this clonotype: One base away lies a much larger clone, so this may be a sequencing read error. V is TRBV5-1 and J is TRBJ2-7; D possibly uses TRBD1 or TRBD2 (5 bases each). The ends were cut back, 3 bases at V and 2 bases at J, with 18 bases in the middle. CDR1 is SGHRS, CDR2 YFSETQ, per germline. This CDR3 is built from 16 residues. The CDR3 sequence is CASSSSQLDRPYEQYF. The CDR3, as DNA: TGCGCCAGCAGCTCATCTCAACTAGACAGACCCTACGAGCAGTACTTC.

This clonotype was detected many times. The rearrangement uses TRBV20-1 and TRBJ2-5; possibly TRBD1 for D (5 bases). Germline-derived CDR1 and CDR2 are DFQATT and SNEGSKA (reference sequence). The ends were cut back, 0 bases at V and 4 bases at J, with 12 bases in the middle. This CDR3 is 14 amino acids long. The CDR3, as DNA: TGCAGTGCTAGAGACAGGGTTGTTGGAGAGACCCAGTACTTC. This sequence encodes CSARDRVVGETQYF.

In its sample, this clonotype was seen many times. This chain joins TRBV20-1 and TRBJ2-5; TRBD1 matches at 8 bases. J lost 1 base, V lost 6 bases, and 4 bases had no gene match. The CDR3 runs 13 residues. Germline assignment: CDR1 DFQATT and CDR2 SNEGSKA (reference sequence). CDR3 nucleotides: TGCAGTGCACAACAGGGGGTCCAAGAGACCCAGTACTTC. It is translated as CSAQQGVQETQYF.

V gene TRBV20-1 combines with J gene TRBJ1-5, with D tentatively TRBD1 (6 bases). CDR1 and CDR2 (germline): DFQATT, SNEGSKA (reference sequence). This CDR3 has 17 residues. The ends were cut back, 7 bases at V and 0 bases at J, with 22 bases in the middle. CDR3 sequence reads: CSVGTSGFEYSNQPQHF. CDR3 in DNA: TGCAGTGTTGGGACATCTGGTTTTGAATATAGCAATCAGCCCCAGCATTTT.

This chain joins TRBV27 and TRBJ2-5, with D maybe TRBD1 (6 bases). V was cut by 3 bases and J by 5 bases, with 19 bases left in between. The CDR3 length is 16 residues. Germline values: CDR1 MNHEY, CDR2 SMNVEV (reference sequence). The DNA for the CDR3 is TGTGCCAGCAGTTTGACAGGACTGGATGGTGTGGAGACCCAGTACTTC. Translating gives CASSLTGLDGVETQYF.

This clonotype was counted ten times or more. The V and J genes are TRBV12-3 or TRBV12-4 and TRBJ1-1, with D possibly matching TRBD1 (6 bases). The CDR3 extends over 14 amino acids. Trimming shortened V by 7 bases and J by 1 base, and 13 bases separated the two germline ends. The CDR3 DNA reads TGTGCCAGCACCCGGACAGAGCCGAACACTGAAGCTTTCTTT. This codes for CASTRTEPNTEAFF.

This clonotype came up a few times. This chain links TRBV7-6 with TRBJ2-3, with 7 bases aligning to TRBD2. J gave up 2 bases and V 6 bases, and 5 bases lay outside the gene matches. Germline V gene lookup returns CDR1 SGHVS and CDR2 FNYEAQ. The CDR3 length is 14 residues. The CDR3 DNA is TGTGCCAGCAGAGTACTAGCGACCACAGATACGCAGTATTTT. It encodes CASRVLATTDTQYF. The full variable domain, its missing parts supplied by reference TRBV7-6 and TRBJ2-3, is GAGVSQSPRYKVTKRGQDVALRCDPISGHVSLYWYRQALGQGPEFLTYFNYEAQQDKSGLPNDRFSAERPEGSISTLTIQRTEQRDSAMYRCASRVLATTDTQYFGPGTRLTVL.

This clonotype has just a few counts. As DNA, the CDR3 is TGCGCCAGCAGCTTGGATCGGGACAGCTCCTATAATTCACCCCTCCACTTT. Amino acid sequence: CASSLDRDSSYNSPLHF. The chain couples TRBV5-1 to TRBJ1-6, with TRBD1 identical over 7 bases. This CDR3 is 17 amino acids long. V lost 0 bases to trimming and J lost 0 bases; unmatched junction nucleotides: 3. Per the germline V gene, CDR1 is SGHRS and CDR2 is YFSETQ.

In this sample, this clonotype turned up many times. The chain carries TRBV12-3 or TRBV12-4 and TRBJ2-7; a weak D match, TRBD2 (7 bases). The CDR3 totals 17 residues. V was trimmed by 6 bases and J by 6 bases, leaving 27 bases between them. The CDR3 protein is CASRIGEGGGWNSEQYF. In DNA form, the CDR3 reads TGTGCCAGCAGGATAGGCGAAGGGGGGGGATGGAACTCCGAGCAGTACTTC.

The chain carries TRBV29-1 and TRBJ2-3; 11 nucleotides align to TRBD2. The V gene's germline CDR1 is SQVTM and CDR2 ANQGSEA. The CDR3 extends over 16 amino acids. The junction had 5 bases not matched to a gene; V was cut back by 1 base and J by 2 bases. The CDR3 DNA follows: TGCAGCGTTGAAGGGCTAGCGGGAGGATACACAGATACGCAGTATTTT. Translation gives CSVEGLAGGYTDTQYF.

This clonotype was seen at least ten times. This chain uses TRBV6-5 with TRBJ1-1, with TRBD1 matching 9 bases. The V and J ends lost 3 bases and 6 bases, in that order; junction bases with no gene match: 8. In germline, CDR1 is MNHEY, CDR2 SVGAGI. The CDR3 extends over 15 amino acids. The CDR3 sequence: CASSYTGGGSAEAFF. CDR3 coding DNA: TGTGCCAGCAGTTATACAGGGGGCGGAAGCGCTGAAGCTTTCTTT.

This clonotype was counted at least ten times. V and J are TRBV9 and TRBJ2-1; tentatively, D is TRBD2 (5 bases). There are 15 residues in the CDR3. From germline, CDR1 is SGDLS and CDR2 YYNGEE. The V end was cut by 4 bases, the J end by 5 bases, with 16 bases between. The CDR3 spells CASSLGWAGHNEQFF. As DNA, the CDR3 is TGTGCCAGCAGCCTAGGTTGGGCGGGCCACAATGAGCAGTTCTTC.

This clonotype appeared many times. This chain joins TRBV20-1 and TRBJ1-1, with D uncertain. Germline lookup yields CDR1 DFQATT and CDR2 SNEGSKA (reference sequence). V shed 4 bases and J shed 1 base, with 7 bases lying between them. This CDR3 is built from 12 residues. CDR3 amino acids: CSATIANTEAFF. The CDR3 region has the DNA TGCAGTGCTACAATTGCGAACACTGAAGCTTTCTTT.

This clonotype was recorded at least ten times. This chain connects TRBV5-1 to TRBJ1-2, with 7 positions matching TRBD1. The CDR3 consists of 16 residues. With 2 bases clipped from V and 2 bases from J, the junction kept 9 bases outside the gene matches. The germline V gene has CDR1 SGHRS and CDR2 YFSETQ. The CDR3 spells CASSFHGQEANYGYTF. CDR3 in DNA: TGCGCCAGCAGCTTCCACGGACAGGAGGCAAACTATGGCTACACCTTC.

The chain links TRBV3-1 to TRBJ1-5; no clear D. The V end was cut by 1 base, the J end by 0 bases, with 10 bases between. This CDR3 spans 16 amino acids. Germline V CDR1 and CDR2: LGHDT, YNNKEL (reference sequence). CDR3 loop: CASSQGAVFSNQPQHF. CDR3 bases: TGTGCCAGCAGCCAAGGTGCCGTTTTTAGCAATCAGCCCCAGCATTTT. Full variable domain (remainder filled in from reference TRBV3-1 and TRBJ1-5): DTAVSQTPKYLVTQMGNDKSIKCEQNLGHDTMYWYKQDSKKFLKIMFSYNNKELIINETVPNRFSPKSPDKAHLNLHINSLELGDSAVYFCASSQGAVFSNQPQHFGDGTRLSIL.

The rearrangement uses TRBV18 and TRBJ2-7, with D unclear. CDR3 length: 12 residues. V was pared by 3 bases and J by 3 bases, with 6 bases between. The germline CDR1 and CDR2 sequences are KGHSH and LQKENI. The CDR3 region is CASSPDNYEQYF. The CDR3 DNA sequence: TGTGCCAGCTCACCCGACAACTACGAGCAGTACTTC. Together with reference TRBV18 and TRBJ2-7, the CDR3 gives the full variable domain: NAGVMQNPRHLVRRRGQEARLRCSPMKGHSHVYWYRQLPEEGLKFMVYLQKENIIDESGMPKERFSAEFPKEGPSILRIQQVVRGDSAAYFCASSPDNYEQYFGPGTRLTVT.

J is TRBJ1-5 and V is TRBV5-1; D remains unclear. The CDR3 length is 13 residues. V was pared by 0 bases and J by 4 bases, with 5 bases between. Germline CDR1 is SGHRS and CDR2 is YFSETQ. The CDR3 protein is CASSLALNQPQHF. The CDR3 region has the DNA TGCGCCAGCAGCTTGGCCTTGAATCAGCCCCAGCATTTT.

About this clonotype: Since a much larger clone is just one base distant, this may be a read error. The rearrangement links TRBV20-1 to TRBJ2-3; D might be TRBD2 (5 bases). Germline CDR1 reads DFQATT; CDR2 reads SNEGSKA (reference sequence). This CDR3 comprises 14 residues. CDR3 region: CSARSSESTDTRYF. CDR3 in DNA: TGCAGTGCTAGGAGTAGCGAGAGCACAGATACGCGGTATTTT.

This clonotype has at least ten counts. The chain uses TRBV20-1 and TRBJ2-1, with D possibly TRBD2 on 5 matching bases. In germline, CDR1 is DFQATT, CDR2 SNEGSKA (reference sequence). CDR3 length: 12 residues. Deletions cut 7 bases from V and 8 bases from J, with 15 bases between. This chain's CDR3 is CSESRGPYEQFF. CDR3 in DNA: TGCAGTGAGTCCCGAGGGCCTTATGAGCAGTTCTTC.

This rearrangement joins TRBV4-3 to TRBJ1-1; D may be TRBD1 (5 bases). Germline-derived CDR1 and CDR2 are LGHNA and YSLEER. V was pared by 4 bases and J by 3 bases, with 15 bases between. The CDR3 has 15 amino acids. CDR3 sequence reads: CASSRTRDADTEAFF. For the CDR3, the DNA is TGCGCCAGCAGCCGGACCCGGGACGCGGACACTGAAGCTTTCTTT.

This clonotype was detected a few times. This chain links TRBV7-3 with TRBJ1-2; D possibly corresponds to TRBD1 (5 bases). CDR1 and CDR2 (germline): SGHTA, FQGTGA. This CDR3 is built from 14 residues. Trimming left V 5 bases short and J 5 bases short, with 15 bases between. CDR3 amino acids: CASSPGRASYGYTF. The CDR3 DNA sequence: TGTGCCAGCAGCCCAGGGAGGGCATCATATGGCTACACCTTC.

This clonotype has at least ten counts. The CDR3 region has the DNA TGTGCCAGCTGGAGCTTTCCTTACACTGAAGCTTTCTTT. This sequence encodes CASWSFPYTEAFF. V usage is TRBV6-1 and J usage is TRBJ1-1; D is uncertain. V shed 8 bases and J shed 3 bases, with 13 bases lying between them. The CDR3 has 13 residues. Per the germline V gene, CDR1 is MNHNS and CDR2 is SASEGT.

Many counts were recorded for this clonotype. CDR3 sequence: CASSPAGLSTDTQYF. The CDR3 region has the DNA TGTGCCAGCAGCCCGGCGGGCCTAAGCACAGATACGCAGTATTTT. The chain links TRBV12-3 or TRBV12-4 to TRBJ2-3; perhaps TRBD2 as D (5 bases). V was pared by 6 bases and J by 0 bases, with 13 bases between. This CDR3 is 15 amino acids long.